These 5 T cell receptor beta chains were sequenced from one sample in a study of blood T cells in healthy people across ages (dated by TCRdb to the mid-2010s). Libraries were prepared through 5' RACE. Sequencing was carried out with an Illumina HiSeq 2500. A second roughly 6 to 11 cycle PCR used a sample-barcoded 5' primer and a J-beta primer mix. The raw public reads went through TCRdb reprocessing: fastp at Q25, MiXCR clone calling, in-frame beta chains kept. Here each entry gathers all rows of one CDR3 protein and keeps the most common genes and DNA. The sample records hundreds of thousands of distinct CDR3 sequences, roughly 20% of which are singletons. In total, the top ten clones hold roughly 3.4% of the sample. Sequences were obtained from blood. These receptors were collected from a man aged 70 or older in good health.

This chain links TRBV2 with TRBJ2-3; D may be TRBD2 (6 bases). CDR1 is SNHLY and CDR2 is FYNNEI in the germline V gene. The CDR3 loop spans 12 amino acids. V dropped 6 bases and J dropped 6 bases, with 10 bases sitting between them. The CDR3 sequence is CASSALADTQYF. The CDR3 DNA sequence: TGTGCCAGCAGCGCACTAGCTGATACGCAGTATTTT.

This clonotype has just a few counts. This chain links TRBV20-1 with TRBJ1-1; no definite D call. CDR3 length: 15 amino acids. Trimming left V 0 bases short and J 0 bases short, with 11 bases between. In germline, CDR1 is DFQATT, CDR2 SNEGSKA (reference sequence). The CDR3, as DNA: TGCAGTGCTAGAGACCTGGGTCGAATGAACACTGAAGCTTTCTTT. It codes for CSARDLGRMNTEAFF.

The V call is TRBV2, the J call TRBJ2-7; possible D gene TRBD2, 6 bases. Germline values: CDR1 SNHLY, CDR2 FYNNEI. Trimming cost V 3 bases and J 3 bases, with 9 bases left between them. The CDR3 is 13 amino acids. CDR3 sequence (DNA): TGTGCCAGCAGTGAGGGTAGCGGCTACGAGCAGTACTTC. Protein sequence: CASSEGSGYEQYF.

This clonotype was observed a few times. V and J are TRBV7-3 and TRBJ2-3; TRBD2 matches at 9 bases. The ends lost 4 bases at V and 0 bases at J; junction bases unmatched: 5. The CDR3 is made up of 16 amino acids. CDR1 is SGHTA, CDR2 FQGTGA, per germline. The CDR3 reads CASSSSTSGSTDTQYF. CDR3 nucleotides: TGTGCCAGCAGCTCTTCGACTAGCGGTAGCACAGATACGCAGTATTTT.

The CDR3 protein is CASSWDSRSSYEQYF. CDR3 nucleotides: TGTGCCAGCAGCTGGGACAGCCGCTCCTCCTACGAGCAGTACTTC. The chain combines TRBV6-2 or TRBV6-3 with TRBJ2-7; 7 bases fit TRBD1. Germline trimming cut 6 bases from V and 0 bases from J; bases unmatched to any gene: 8. Germline V CDR1 and CDR2: MNHEY, SVGEGT. The length of the CDR3 is 15 residues.